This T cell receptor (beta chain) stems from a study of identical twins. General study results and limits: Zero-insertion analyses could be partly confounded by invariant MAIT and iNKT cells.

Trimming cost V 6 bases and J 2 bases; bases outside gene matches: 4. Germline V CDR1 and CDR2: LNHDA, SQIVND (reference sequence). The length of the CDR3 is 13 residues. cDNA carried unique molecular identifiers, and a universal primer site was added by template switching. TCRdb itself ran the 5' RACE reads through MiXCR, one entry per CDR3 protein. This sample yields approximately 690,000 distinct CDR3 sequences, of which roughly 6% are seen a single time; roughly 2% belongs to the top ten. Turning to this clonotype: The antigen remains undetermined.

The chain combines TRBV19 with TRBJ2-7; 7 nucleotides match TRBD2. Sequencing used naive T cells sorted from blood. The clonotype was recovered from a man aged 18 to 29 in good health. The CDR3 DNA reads TGTGCCAGTAGGGGCGGGACTACCTACGAGCAGTACTTC. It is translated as CASRGGTTYEQYF.